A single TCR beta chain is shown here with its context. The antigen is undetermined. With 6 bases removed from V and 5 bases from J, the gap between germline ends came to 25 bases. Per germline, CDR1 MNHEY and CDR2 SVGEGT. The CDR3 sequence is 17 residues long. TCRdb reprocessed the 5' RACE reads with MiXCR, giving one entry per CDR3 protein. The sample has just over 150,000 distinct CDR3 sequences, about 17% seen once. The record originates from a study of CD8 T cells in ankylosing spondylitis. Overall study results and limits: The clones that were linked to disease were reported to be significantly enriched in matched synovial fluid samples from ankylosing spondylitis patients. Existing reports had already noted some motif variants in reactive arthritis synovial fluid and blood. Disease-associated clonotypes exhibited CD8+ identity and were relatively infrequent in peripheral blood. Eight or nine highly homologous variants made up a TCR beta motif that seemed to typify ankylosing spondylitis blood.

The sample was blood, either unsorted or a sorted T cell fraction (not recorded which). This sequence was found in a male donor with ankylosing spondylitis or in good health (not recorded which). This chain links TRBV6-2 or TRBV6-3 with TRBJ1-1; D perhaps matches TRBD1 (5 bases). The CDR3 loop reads CASRSVMIRDGFTEAFF. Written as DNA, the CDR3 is TGTGCCAGCAGATCAGTCATGATCCGGGACGGTTTTACTGAAGCTTTCTTT.